This T cell receptor beta chain was documented in a study of cytomegalovirus exposure and HLA in healthy donors. It was healthy bone marrow donors who served as donors. Per germline, CDR1 MNHNS and CDR2 SASEGT. The trim removed 6 bases at V and 4 bases at J, leaving 1 base unmatched. The CDR3 covers 13 residues. In the PCR, 60 Vbeta and 13 Jbeta primers were used. Profiling relied on immunoSEQ multiplex PCR, and the TCRdb table lists in-frame clones only, not all of them. Of fewer than 250,000 clones in the sample, less than 85% were seen once. The receptor comes from a man younger than 30 in good health and CMV-seronegative. V and J are TRBV6-1 and TRBJ1-4; TRBD1 matches 8 bases. Sequenced input: PBMCs. The CDR3 region has the DNA TGTGCCAGCAGGGACAGGGATAATGAAAAACTGTTTTTT. As protein: CASRDRDNEKLFF.